The rows below give T cell receptor beta chains drawn from one sample of a study of beta chain features in type 1 diabetes. Profiled with immunoSEQ multiplex PCR; TCRdb holds only in-frame clones, not every one. The table has 300,000 or so clones, 8% seen once; the top ten hold 0.44%. What was sequenced was central memory CD4+ T cells from blood. The receptors shown here come from a woman aged 18-29 years in good health. The CDR3 runs from the conserved cysteine through the conserved F or W. D genes are given only for firm matches.

J gene	V gene	CDR3 length	D gene	CDR3 protein
TRBJ2-2	TRBV7-9	15	NA	CASSQTHAGTGELFF
TRBJ2-3	TRBV2	13	TRBD1	CATDRGGTDTQYF
TRBJ2-7	TRBV27	14	NA	CASRQVLSSYEQYF
TRBJ1-2	TRBV5-1	15	NA	CASSLGGSTYYGYTF
TRBJ2-7	TRBV7-9	13	NA	CASSPNRIYEQYF
TRBJ2-1	TRBV7-2	17	TRBD2	CASSPKISGTSYNEQFF
TRBJ2-7	TRBV27	14	NA	CASSLSELSYEQYF
TRBJ2-7	TRBV28	9	TRBD2	CACTGTSFF
TRBJ2-1	TRBV7-6	12	NA	CASSPGVGKQFF
TRBJ2-1	TRBV5-5	16	NA	CASSPAWGLSYNEQFF
TRBJ2-1	TRBV10-3	16	TRBD2	CAISEPNTGGSSEQFF
TRBJ1-4	TRBV6-1	15	NA	CASSEFRGLSEKLFF
TRBJ2-6	TRBV7-2	15	NA	CASNGTPPGANVLTF
TRBJ2-1	TRBV7-9	16	TRBD2	CASSPRRSGRNNEQFF
TRBJ2-7	TRBV28	13	NA	CASSLQGPYEQYF
TRBJ2-1	TRBV9	15	NA	CASSVSLDSYNEQFF
TRBJ2-7	TRBV2	13	TRBD2	CASRSGGPYEQYF
TRBJ1-2	TRBV15	13	TRBD1	CATSRTGAYGYTF
TRBJ2-1	TRBV7-2	14	NA	CASSSRASSHEQFF
TRBJ2-5	TRBV29-1	14	TRBD1	CSGAWTGGTETQYF
TRBJ2-6	TRBV7-9	17	NA	CASSKEDTFSGANVLTF
TRBJ2-1	TRBV10-2	13	TRBD2	CASSERTSSEQFF
TRBJ2-3	TRBV7-9	14	NA	CASSLMTETDTQYF
TRBJ2-2	TRBV18	19	TRBD2	CASSTKRRGLAVVTGELFF